The sequence of this T cell receptor (beta chain) was determined in a study of technical replicates of blood from several donors. Clones were read by immunoSEQ multiplex PCR, and TCRdb kept only the in-frame ones, dropping some. This table holds approximately 79,000 clones, around 90% found once. Germline V lookup: CDR1 SEHNR, CDR2 FQNEAQ (reference sequence). V shed 1 base and J shed 3 bases, with 10 bases lying between them. This CDR3 spans 14 amino acids. The receptor comes from a human donor in good health. Specimen: T cells isolated from PBMCs. The V and J genes are TRBV7-9 and TRBJ2-7; D may be TRBD2 (5 bases). The CDR3 region is CASSLGGRGYEQYF. The CDR3 coding sequence is TGTGCCAGCAGCTTAGGGGGTCGGGGCTACGAGCAGTACTTC.